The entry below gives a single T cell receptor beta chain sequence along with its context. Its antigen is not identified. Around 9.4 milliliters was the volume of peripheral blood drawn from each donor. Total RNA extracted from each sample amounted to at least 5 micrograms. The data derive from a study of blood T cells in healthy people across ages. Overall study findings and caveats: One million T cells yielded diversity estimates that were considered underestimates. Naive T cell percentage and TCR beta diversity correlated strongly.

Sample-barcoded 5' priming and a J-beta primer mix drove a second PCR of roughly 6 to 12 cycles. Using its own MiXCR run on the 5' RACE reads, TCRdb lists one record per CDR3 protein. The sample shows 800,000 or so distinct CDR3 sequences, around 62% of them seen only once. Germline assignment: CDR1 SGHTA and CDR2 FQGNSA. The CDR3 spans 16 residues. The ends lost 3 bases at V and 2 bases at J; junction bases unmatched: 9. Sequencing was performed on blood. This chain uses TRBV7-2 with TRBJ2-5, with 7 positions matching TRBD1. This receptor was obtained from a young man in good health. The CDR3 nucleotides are TGTGCCAGCAGCTTCCTGGACAGGCTTGGTCAAGAGACCCAGTACTTC. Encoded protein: CASSFLDRLGQETQYF.